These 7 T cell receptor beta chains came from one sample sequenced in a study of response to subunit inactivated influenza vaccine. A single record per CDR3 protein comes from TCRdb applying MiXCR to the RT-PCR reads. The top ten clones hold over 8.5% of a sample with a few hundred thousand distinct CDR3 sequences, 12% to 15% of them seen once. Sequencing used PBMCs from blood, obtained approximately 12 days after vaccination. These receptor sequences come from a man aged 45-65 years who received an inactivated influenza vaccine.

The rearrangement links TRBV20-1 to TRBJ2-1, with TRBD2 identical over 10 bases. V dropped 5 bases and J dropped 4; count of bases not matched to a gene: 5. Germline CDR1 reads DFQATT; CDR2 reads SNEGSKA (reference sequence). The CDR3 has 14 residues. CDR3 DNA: TGCAGTGCTCCGGGACTAGCGCTATACAATGAGCAGTTCTTC. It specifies CSAPGLALYNEQFF.

This chain's CDR3 is CASHDRAQGGDTQYF. CDR3 nucleotide sequence: TGCGCCAGCCACGACAGGGCCCAGGGAGGGGATACGCAGTATTTT. The rearrangement links TRBV5-1 to TRBJ2-3; D possibly matches TRBD1 or TRBD2 (7 bases each). CDR3 length: 15 amino acids. The germline gives CDR1 SGHRS, CDR2 YFSETQ. V was cut by 7 bases and J by 6 bases, with 21 bases left in between.

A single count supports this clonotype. CDR3 DNA sequence: TGTGCCACCAGCAGAGAGACGCAGGGGGGCTACGAGCAGTACTTC. Translation gives CATSRETQGGYEQYF. The chain couples TRBV15 to TRBJ2-7, with a tentative D call TRBD1 (7 bases). The CDR3 runs to 15 residues. Germline CDR1 and CDR2: LNHNV and YYDKDF (reference sequence). Trimming removed 0 bases from V and 3 bases from J, with 12 bases in between.

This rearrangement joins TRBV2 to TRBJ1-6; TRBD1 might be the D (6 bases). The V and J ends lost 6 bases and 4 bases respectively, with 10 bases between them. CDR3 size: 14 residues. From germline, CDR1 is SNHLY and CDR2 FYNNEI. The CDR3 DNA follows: TGTGCCAGCAGCAAGGGGGGGTATAATTCACCCCTCCACTTT. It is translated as CASSKGGYNSPLHF.

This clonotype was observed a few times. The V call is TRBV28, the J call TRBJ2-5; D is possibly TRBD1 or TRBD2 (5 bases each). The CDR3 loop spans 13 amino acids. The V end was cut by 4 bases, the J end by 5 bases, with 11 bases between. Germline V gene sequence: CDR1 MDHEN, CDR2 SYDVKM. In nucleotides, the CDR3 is TGTGCCAGCAGTTGGCAGGGAGACGAGACCCAGTACTTC. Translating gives CASSWQGDETQYF.

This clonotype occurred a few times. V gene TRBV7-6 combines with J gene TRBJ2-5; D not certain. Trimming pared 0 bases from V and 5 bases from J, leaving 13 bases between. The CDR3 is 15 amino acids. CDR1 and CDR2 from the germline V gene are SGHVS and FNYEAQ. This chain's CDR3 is CASSLALGGGETQYF. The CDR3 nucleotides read TGTGCCAGCAGCTTAGCTCTGGGCGGTGGGGAGACCCAGTACTTC.

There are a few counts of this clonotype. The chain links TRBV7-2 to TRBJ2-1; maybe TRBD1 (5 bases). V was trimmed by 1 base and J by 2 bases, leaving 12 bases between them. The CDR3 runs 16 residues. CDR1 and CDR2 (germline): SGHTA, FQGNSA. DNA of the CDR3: TGTGCCAGCAGCTTAGTTCAGGGCTCGGCCTACAATGAGCAGTTCTTC. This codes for CASSLVQGSAYNEQFF.